This note documents a single T cell receptor (beta chain) sequence. Its cognate antigen is unknown. The donor population consisted of healthy HIV-negative adults with no recent acute infections or vaccinations. Germline V CDR1 and CDR2: SQVTM, ANQGSEA. This CDR3 spans 11 amino acids. The V end was cut by 3 bases, the J end by 5 bases, with 7 bases between. Assay used: immunoSEQ multiplex PCR; TCRdb lists only in-frame clones, some missing. The data show 1.6 million or so clones, roughly 96% seen once. This sample was included in a study of shared clonotypes between healthy human individuals. Regarding the study as a whole: The sole specimen, blood, was sampled, and tissue repertoires likely differ.

Source material: naive CD4+ T cells sorted from blood. The subset: CD45RA+ positively selected. The chain uses TRBV29-1 and TRBJ2-5; D is undetermined. The clonotype originates from a man younger than 40 in good health. In DNA form, the CDR3 reads TGCAGCGTTGATGCGTCGGAGACCCAGTACTTC. It specifies CSVDASETQYF.